The rows below give T cell receptor beta chains drawn from one sample of a study of cytomegalovirus exposure and HLA in healthy donors. This table comes from immunoSEQ multiplex PCR, and its TCRdb copy is limited to in-frame clones, with some not included. Of 250,000 to 400,000 clones listed, around 90% are singletons. What was sequenced was PBMCs. The receptors were gathered from a man aged 25 to 40 in good health and CMV-seronegative. CDR3s include the opening cysteine and the closing phenylalanine or tryptophan. A D gene is named only where the DNA matches it firmly.

V,J,D,CDR3
TRBV29-1,TRBJ1-5,TRBD1,CSVVQGGQGPNQPQHF
TRBV19,TRBJ1-1,NA,CASSIVQISMNTEAFF
TRBV18,TRBJ1-5,TRBD1,CASSQDRGRPQHF
TRBV4-2,TRBJ1-2,NA,CASSPREESNYGYTF
TRBV30,TRBJ1-1,NA,CAWDQIVNTEAFF
TRBV7-9,TRBJ2-7,TRBD1,CASSWDRGVDEQYF
TRBV27,TRBJ2-2,TRBD1,CASSPPGQGISGELFF
TRBV29-1,TRBJ1-2,NA,CSVGFGTGGYTF
TRBV6-5,TRBJ2-7,TRBD1,CASKSGTGMSEQYF
TRBV5-1,TRBJ2-2,NA,CASSGQLNTGELFF
TRBV10-3,TRBJ1-2,NA,CAVTEGRYGYTF
TRBV7-6,TRBJ1-4,TRBD1,CASSSGTGVNEKLFF